These 12 T cell receptor beta chains were sequenced from one sample in a study of blood T cell repertoires in COVID-19. TCRdb's table, derived via immunoSEQ multiplex PCR, lists solely in-frame clones and lacks some. Of around 110,000 clones listed, about nine tenths are singletons. Material for sequencing was peripheral blood. The receptor set was obtained from a man aged 40-49 years with acute or convalescent COVID-19.

This sequence joins TRBV20-1 and TRBJ1-4; D not resolved. This CDR3 comprises 11 residues. Germline CDR1 reads DFQATT; CDR2 reads SNEGSKA (reference sequence). Trimming stripped 0 bases from V and 8 bases from J, with 4 bases between. The CDR3 nucleotides read TGCAGTGCTAGAGAACGGGAAAAACTGTTTTTT. Protein sequence: CSAREREKLFF.

This chain uses TRBV3-1 (or the pseudogene TRBV3-2) with TRBJ1-1; D call uncertain. The V end was cut by 4 bases, the J end by 1 base, with 10 bases between. This CDR3 comprises 14 residues. Germline assignment: CDR1 LGHDT and CDR2 YNNKEL (reference sequence). CDR3 residues: CASSRSTENTEAFF. CDR3 nucleotide sequence: TGTGCCAGCAGCCGATCAACAGAGAACACTGAAGCTTTCTTT.

The sample holds one count of this clone. The chain links TRBV4-2 to TRBJ2-6, with D perhaps matching TRBD1 (5 bases). Germline assignment: CDR1 LGHNA and CDR2 YNFKEQ. The length of the CDR3 is 15 residues. The germline V and J ends were trimmed by 1 base and 2 bases, with 6 bases remaining between them. This chain's CDR3 is CASSQGRAGANVLTF. Written as DNA, the CDR3 is TGTGCCAGCAGCCAAGGCAGGGCTGGGGCCAACGTCCTGACTTTC.

To note about this clone: Germline is not matched at one junction end, which may reflect a read error. The CDR3 DNA follows: TGTGCCAGCAGAGAAGGACAGGGGGTTGGGGGCTACACCTTC. Amino acids: CASREGQGVGGYTF. The chain uses TRBV2 and TRBJ1-2; TRBD1 matches at 10 bases. Germline values: CDR1 SNHLY, CDR2 FYNNEI. The CDR3 length is 14 residues.

J is TRBJ2-1 and V is TRBV21-1; TRBD1, the D gene given by the table, was not confirmed from the DNA. TRBV21-1 is listed as a pseudogene. The CDR3 is made up of 12 amino acids. The chain's CDR3 is CASAQSYNEQFF. As DNA, the CDR3 is TGTGCCAGCGCACAGTCCTACAATGAGCAGTTCTTC.

In its sample, this clone was seen once. The chain combines TRBV7-9 with TRBJ1-2; weak D call: TRBD1 (6 bases). V was trimmed by 5 bases and J by 8 bases, leaving 12 bases between them. CDR3 length: 12 amino acids. Germline CDR1 SEHNR, CDR2 FQNEAQ (reference sequence). CDR3 DNA: TGTGCCAGCAGCACCACAGGGTACGGCTACACCTTC. Translating it yields CASSTTGYGYTF.

This sequence joins TRBV5-8 and TRBJ1-4, with D hard to call. Germline V gene lookup returns CDR1 SGHTS and CDR2 YDEGEE. V lost 4 bases and J 0 bases, leaving 7 bases between the germline ends. The CDR3 sequence is 14 residues long. This chain's CDR3 is CASSRVATNEKLFF. DNA for the CDR3: TGTGCCAGCAGCAGAGTTGCAACTAATGAAAAACTGTTTTTT. The full variable domain, completed using reference TRBV5-8 and TRBJ1-4, is EAGVTQSPTHLIKTRGQQATLRCSPISGHTSVYWYQQALGLGLQFLLWYDEGEERNRGNFPPRFSGRQFPNYSSELNVNALELEDSALYLCASSRVATNEKLFFGSGTQLSVL.

The gene calls are TRBV18 and TRBJ2-1, with D perhaps matching TRBD2 (5 bases). Germline CDR1 is KGHSH and CDR2 is LQKENI. The CDR3 contains 14 residues. The V and J ends lost 0 bases and 4 bases respectively, with 7 bases between them. The CDR3 is CASSPPREYNEQFF. CDR3 bases: TGTGCCAGCTCACCACCGAGGGAATACAATGAGCAGTTCTTC.

This clone was found once. The rearrangement joins TRBV4-2 to TRBJ2-7; maybe TRBD2 (6 bases). Trimming cost V 3 bases and J 0 bases, with 15 bases left between them. The CDR3 runs 16 residues. The germline gives CDR1 LGHNA, CDR2 YNFKEQ. The DNA for the CDR3 is TGTGCCAGCAGCCAGGAACATAGCGGATCCTCCTACGAGCAGTACTTC. Protein: CASSQEHSGSSYEQYF.

J is TRBJ1-3 and V is TRBV10-1; D not certain. Per the germline V gene, CDR1 is WNHNN and CDR2 is SYGVQD (reference sequence). The CDR3 runs to 13 residues. Trimming left V 4 bases short and J 4 bases short, with 8 bases between. CDR3 region: CASSAGIGNTIYF. The CDR3 DNA reads TGCGCCAGCAGTGCAGGTATCGGAAACACCATATATTTT.

The rearrangement uses TRBV5-1 and TRBJ2-6, with TRBD1 as a possible D gene (6 bases). Germline V gives CDR1 SGHRS, CDR2 YFSETQ. The CDR3 runs to 18 residues. The V gene lost 4 bases and the J gene lost 0 bases, with 17 bases spanning the gap. This CDR3 reads CASSVLLGASSGANVLTF. CDR3 DNA: TGCGCCAGCAGCGTACTGTTGGGGGCGAGCTCTGGGGCCAACGTCCTGACTTTC.

A single count supports this clone. The rearrangement joins TRBV18 to TRBJ1-1; D perhaps matches TRBD1 (6 bases). V dropped 1 base and J dropped 5 bases, with 14 bases sitting between them. This CDR3 has 15 residues. The germline V gene has CDR1 KGHSH and CDR2 LQKENI. The CDR3: CASSPLNGGTTEAFF. As DNA, the CDR3 is TGTGCCAGCTCACCACTTAATGGGGGCACGACTGAAGCTTTCTTT.